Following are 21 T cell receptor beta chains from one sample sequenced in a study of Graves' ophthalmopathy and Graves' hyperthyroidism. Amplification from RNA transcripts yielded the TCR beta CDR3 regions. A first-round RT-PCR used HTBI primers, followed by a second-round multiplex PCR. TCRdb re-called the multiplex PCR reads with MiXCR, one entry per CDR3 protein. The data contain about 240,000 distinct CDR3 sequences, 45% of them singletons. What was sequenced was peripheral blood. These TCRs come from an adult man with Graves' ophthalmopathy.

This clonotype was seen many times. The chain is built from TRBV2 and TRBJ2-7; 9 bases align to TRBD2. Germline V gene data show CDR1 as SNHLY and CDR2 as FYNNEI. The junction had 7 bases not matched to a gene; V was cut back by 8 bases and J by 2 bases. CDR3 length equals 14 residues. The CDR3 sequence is CASFAAGGTYEQYF. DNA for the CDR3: TGTGCCAGCTTTGCAGCGGGGGGAACCTACGAGCAGTACTTC.

The CDR3 sequence is CSARVSGASTDTQYF. The CDR3, as DNA: TGCAGTGCTAGAGTTTCGGGGGCCAGCACAGATACGCAGTATTTT. This chain uses TRBV20-1 with TRBJ2-3; D may correspond to TRBD1 or TRBD2 (6 bases each). The CDR3 length is 15 residues. Germline V lookup: CDR1 DFQATT, CDR2 SNEGSKA (reference sequence). V was cut by 1 base and J by 0 bases, with 11 bases left in between.

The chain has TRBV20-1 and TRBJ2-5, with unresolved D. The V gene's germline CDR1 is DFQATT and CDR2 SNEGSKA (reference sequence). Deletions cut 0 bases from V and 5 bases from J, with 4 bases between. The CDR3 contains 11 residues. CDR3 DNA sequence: TGCAGTGCTAGAGATTTCGAGACCCAGTACTTC. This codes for CSARDFETQYF.

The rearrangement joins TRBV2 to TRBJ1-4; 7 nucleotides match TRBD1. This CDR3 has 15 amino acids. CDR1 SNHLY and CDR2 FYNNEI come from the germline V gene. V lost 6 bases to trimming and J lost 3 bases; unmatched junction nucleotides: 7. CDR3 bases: TGTGCCAGCAGGCTTACAGGGGCCTCTAATGAAAAACTGTTTTTT. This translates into CASRLTGASNEKLFF.

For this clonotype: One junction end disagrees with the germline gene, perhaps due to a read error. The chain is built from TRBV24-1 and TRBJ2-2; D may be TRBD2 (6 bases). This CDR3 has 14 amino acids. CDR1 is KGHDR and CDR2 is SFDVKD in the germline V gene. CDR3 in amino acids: CATSGLINTGGLFF. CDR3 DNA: TGTGCCACCAGTGGCCTAATAAACACCGGGGGGCTGTTTTTT.

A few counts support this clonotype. The CDR3 nucleotides are TGTGCCAGCAGCTTAGCGGGGGGAGAGACTGAAGCTTTCTTT. Translating it yields CASSLAGGETEAFF. The gene calls are TRBV13 and TRBJ1-1; D possibly corresponds to TRBD1 (5 bases). The germline gives CDR1 PRHDT, CDR2 FYEKMQ (reference sequence). The length of the CDR3 is 14 residues. Trimming cost V 1 base and J 5 bases, with 11 bases left between them.

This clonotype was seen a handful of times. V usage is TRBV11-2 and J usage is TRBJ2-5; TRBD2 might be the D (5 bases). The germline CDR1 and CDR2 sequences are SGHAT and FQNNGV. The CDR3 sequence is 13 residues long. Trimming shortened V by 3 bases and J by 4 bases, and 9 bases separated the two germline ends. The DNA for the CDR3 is TGTGCCAGCAGCTTGGCTAGCCGAGAGACCCAGTACTTC. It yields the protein CASSLASRETQYF.

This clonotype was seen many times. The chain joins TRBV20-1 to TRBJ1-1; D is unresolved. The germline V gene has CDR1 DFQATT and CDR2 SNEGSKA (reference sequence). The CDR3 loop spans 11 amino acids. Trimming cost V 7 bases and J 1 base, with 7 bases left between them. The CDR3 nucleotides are TGCAGTGGCCCTAGGAACACTGAAGCTTTCTTT. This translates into CSGPRNTEAFF.

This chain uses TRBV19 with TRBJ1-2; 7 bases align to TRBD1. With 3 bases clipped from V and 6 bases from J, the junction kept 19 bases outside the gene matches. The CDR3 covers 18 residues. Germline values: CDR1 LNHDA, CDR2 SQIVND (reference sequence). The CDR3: CASSILVPRSRQGDGYTF. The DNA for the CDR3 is TGTGCCAGTAGTATTCTGGTTCCGAGGTCGAGACAGGGCGATGGCTACACCTTC.

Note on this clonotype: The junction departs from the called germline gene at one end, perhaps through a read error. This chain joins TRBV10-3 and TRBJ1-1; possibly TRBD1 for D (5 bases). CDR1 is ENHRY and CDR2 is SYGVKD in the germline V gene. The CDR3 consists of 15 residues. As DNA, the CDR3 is TGTGCCATCAGTCCCCGTGCAGCAGGGAACTCTGAAGCTTTCTTT. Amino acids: CAISPRAAGNSEAFF.

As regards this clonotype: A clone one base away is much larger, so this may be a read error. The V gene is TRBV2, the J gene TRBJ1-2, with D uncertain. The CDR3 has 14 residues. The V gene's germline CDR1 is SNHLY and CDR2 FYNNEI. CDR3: CASSVWGPNYGCTF. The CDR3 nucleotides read TGTGCCAGCAGTGTTTGGGGTCCTAACTATGGCTGCACCTTC.

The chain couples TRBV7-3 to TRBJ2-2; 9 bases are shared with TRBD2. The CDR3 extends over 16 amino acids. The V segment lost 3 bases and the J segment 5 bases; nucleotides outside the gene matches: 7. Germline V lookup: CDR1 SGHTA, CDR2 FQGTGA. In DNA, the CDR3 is TGTGCCAGCAGCTTGACTAGCGGCGGGAGTACCGGGGAGCTGTTTTTT. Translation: CASSLTSGGSTGELFF. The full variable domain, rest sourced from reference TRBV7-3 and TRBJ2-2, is GAGVSQTPSNKVTEKGKYVELRCDPISGHTALYWYRQSLGQGPEFLIYFQGTGAADDSGLPNDRFFAVRPEGSVSTLKIQRTERGDSAVYLCASSLTSGGSTGELFFGEGSRLTVL.

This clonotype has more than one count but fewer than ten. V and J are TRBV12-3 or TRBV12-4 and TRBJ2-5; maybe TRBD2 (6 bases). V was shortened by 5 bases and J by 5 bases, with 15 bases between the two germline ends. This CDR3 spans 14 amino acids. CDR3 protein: CASSTSRGPETQYF. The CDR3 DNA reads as TGTGCCAGCAGTACTAGCCGAGGGCCGGAGACCCAGTACTTC.

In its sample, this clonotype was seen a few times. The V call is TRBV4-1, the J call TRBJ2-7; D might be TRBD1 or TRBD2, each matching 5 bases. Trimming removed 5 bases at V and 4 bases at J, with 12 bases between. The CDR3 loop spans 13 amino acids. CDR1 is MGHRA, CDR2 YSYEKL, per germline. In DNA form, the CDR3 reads TGCGCCAGCAGCTATCCGGGGCAGTACGAGCAGTACTTC. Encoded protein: CASSYPGQYEQYF.

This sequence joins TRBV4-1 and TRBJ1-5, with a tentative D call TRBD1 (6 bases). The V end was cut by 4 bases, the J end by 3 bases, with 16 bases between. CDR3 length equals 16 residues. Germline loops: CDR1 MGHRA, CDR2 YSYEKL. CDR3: CASSRAGEVVNQPQHF. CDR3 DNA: TGCGCCAGCAGCCGTGCAGGGGAAGTGGTCAATCAGCCCCAGCATTTT.

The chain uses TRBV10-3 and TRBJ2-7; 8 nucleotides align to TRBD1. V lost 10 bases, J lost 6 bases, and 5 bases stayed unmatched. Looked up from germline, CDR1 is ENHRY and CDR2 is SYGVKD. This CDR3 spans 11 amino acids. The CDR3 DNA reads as TGTGCCAGCGACAGGGGAGGCGAGCAGTACTTC. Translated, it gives CASDRGGEQYF.

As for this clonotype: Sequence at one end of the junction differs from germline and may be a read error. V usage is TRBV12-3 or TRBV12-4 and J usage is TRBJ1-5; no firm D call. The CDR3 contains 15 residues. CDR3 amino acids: CAGSPHEWGNQPQHF. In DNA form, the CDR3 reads TGTGCCGGCAGCCCCCACGAGTGGGGCAATCAGCCCCAGCATTTT.

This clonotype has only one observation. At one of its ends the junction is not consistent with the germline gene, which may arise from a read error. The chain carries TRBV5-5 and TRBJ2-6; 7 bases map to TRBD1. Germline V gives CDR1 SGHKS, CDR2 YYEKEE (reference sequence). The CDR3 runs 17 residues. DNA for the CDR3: TGCGCCAGCTCAGGGGGAACCACGCGCTCTGGGGCCAACGTCCTGACTTTC. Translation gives CASSGGTTRSGANVLTF.

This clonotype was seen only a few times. The CDR3 loop reads CASMGSEGGELFF. In nucleotides, the CDR3 is TGTGCCAGCATGGGCAGCGAGGGAGGGGAGCTGTTTTTT. The chain links TRBV2 to TRBJ2-2, with D possibly matching TRBD2 (5 bases). This CDR3 region has 13 residues. V was trimmed by 7 bases and J by 8 bases, leaving 14 bases between them. CDR1 is SNHLY, CDR2 FYNNEI, per germline.

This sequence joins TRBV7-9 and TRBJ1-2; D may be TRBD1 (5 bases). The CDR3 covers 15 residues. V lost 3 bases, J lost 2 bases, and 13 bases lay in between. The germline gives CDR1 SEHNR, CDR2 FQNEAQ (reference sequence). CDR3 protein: CASSLGGGVNYGYTF. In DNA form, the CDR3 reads TGTGCCAGCAGCTTGGGGGGGGGTGTCAACTATGGCTACACCTTC.

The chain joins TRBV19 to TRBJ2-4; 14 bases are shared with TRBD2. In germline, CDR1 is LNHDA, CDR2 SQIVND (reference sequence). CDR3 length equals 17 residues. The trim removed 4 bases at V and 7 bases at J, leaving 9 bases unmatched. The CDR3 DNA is TGTGCCAGTAGTACCGGGGCGACTAGCGGGAGGGGGAACATTCAGTACTTC. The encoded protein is CASSTGATSGRGNIQYF. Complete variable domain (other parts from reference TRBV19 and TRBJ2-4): DGGITQSPKYLFRKEGQNVTLSCEQNLNHDAMYWYRQDPGQGLRLIYYSQIVNDFQKGDIAEGYSVSREKKESFPLTVTSAQKNPTAFYLCASSTGATSGRGNIQYFGAGTRLSVL.